The present T cell receptor beta chain was sequenced within a study of neurological immune-mediated disorders. Regarding time point: longitudinal time-point 3. In its sample, this clonotype was seen many times. The germline V gene has CDR1 SGHRS and CDR2 YFSETQ. There are 16 residues in the CDR3. The trim removed 0 bases at V and 1 base at J, leaving 2 bases unmatched. TCRdb re-derived calls from the 5' RACE reads in MiXCR, one entry per CDR3 protein. The sample carries approximately 85,000 distinct CDR3 sequences, 4.3% recorded once. The sample comprised PBMCs. The chain couples TRBV5-1 to TRBJ2-2; 8 bases agree with TRBD2. The clonotype was recovered from an older woman with multiple sclerosis. DNA for the CDR3: TGCGCCAGCAGCTTGGGACTAGCGATGAACACCGGGGAGCTGTTTTTT. It is translated as CASSLGLAMNTGELFF.